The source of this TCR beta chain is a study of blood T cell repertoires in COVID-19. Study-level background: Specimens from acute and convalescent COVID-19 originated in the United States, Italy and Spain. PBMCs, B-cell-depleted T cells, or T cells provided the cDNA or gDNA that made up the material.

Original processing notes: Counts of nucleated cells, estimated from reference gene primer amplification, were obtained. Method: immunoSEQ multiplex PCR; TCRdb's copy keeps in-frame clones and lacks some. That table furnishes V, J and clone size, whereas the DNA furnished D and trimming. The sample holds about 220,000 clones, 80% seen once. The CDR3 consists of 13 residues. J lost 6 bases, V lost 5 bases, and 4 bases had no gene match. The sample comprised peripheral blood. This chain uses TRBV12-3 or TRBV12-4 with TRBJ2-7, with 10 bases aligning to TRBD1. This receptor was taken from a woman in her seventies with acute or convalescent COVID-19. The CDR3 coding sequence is TGTGCCAGCAGTCACCGGGACAGGGGCGAGCAGTACTTC. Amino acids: CASSHRDRGEQYF.